Listed here are 32 T cell receptor beta chains from one sample, sequenced in a study of T cell responses to AZD1222 COVID-19 vaccine. Assay used: immunoSEQ multiplex PCR; TCRdb lists only in-frame clones, some missing. The table includes roughly 49,000 clones, about 83% detected once. This specimen consisted of peripheral blood, obtained on day 0 of AZD1222 vaccination. These receptors were collected from an adult in good health.

This chain connects TRBV2 to TRBJ1-2; 7 nucleotides match TRBD1. This CDR3 has 14 residues. Trimming removed 7 bases from V and 6 bases from J; junction bases left unmatched: 11. Germline V gives CDR1 SNHLY, CDR2 FYNNEI. The CDR3, as DNA: TGTGCCAGCACTCCCAGGGGGGGGTCAAATGGCTACACCTTC. It yields the protein CASTPRGGSNGYTF. The entire variable domain, with the rest obtained from reference TRBV2 and TRBJ1-2, is as follows: EPEVTQTPSHQVTQMGQEVILRCVPISNHLYFYWYRQILGQKVEFLVSFYNNEISEKSEIFDDQFSVERPDGSNFTLKIRSTKLEDSAMYFCASTPRGGSNGYTFGSGTRLTVV.

This chain uses TRBV7-9 with TRBJ1-1; no reliable D call. V was clipped by 2 bases and J by 2 bases, with 12 bases between them. The germline V gene has CDR1 SEHNR and CDR2 FQNEAQ (reference sequence). The CDR3 is 15 amino acids. CDR3 in DNA: TGTGCCAGCAGCTTATTGACGGATGGCAACACTGAAGCTTTCTTT. Protein: CASSLLTDGNTEAFF.

This chain uses TRBV6-2 or TRBV6-3 with TRBJ1-5, with TRBD1 as a possible D gene (6 bases). Germline lookup yields CDR1 MNHEY and CDR2 SVGEGT. With 2 bases removed from V and 5 bases from J, the gap between germline ends came to 13 bases. The CDR3 length is 15 residues. This chain's CDR3 is CASSYPAGGYQPQHF. CDR3 bases: TGTGCCAGCAGTTACCCGGCGGGGGGCTATCAGCCCCAGCATTTT.

The chain employs TRBV28 and TRBJ2-7; 12 bases are shared with TRBD2. The CDR3 contains 12 residues. The germline V gene has CDR1 MDHEN and CDR2 SYDVKM. Trimming took 10 bases from V and 4 from J; bases not matched to a gene: 2. DNA of the CDR3: TGTGCCATCCTAGCGGGAGGGTACGAGCAGTACTTC. Amino acids: CAILAGGYEQYF.

This clone came up a few times. V usage is TRBV9 and J usage is TRBJ2-1; D is possibly TRBD2 (6 bases). CDR3 length: 15 amino acids. The germline V gene has CDR1 SGDLS and CDR2 YYNGEE. V was clipped by 2 bases and J by 7 bases, with 16 bases between them. This CDR3 is CASSVFGTGGNEQFF. DNA of the CDR3: TGTGCCAGCAGCGTTTTTGGGACTGGGGGGAATGAGCAGTTCTTC.

The chain carries TRBV4-1 and TRBJ1-2; D call uncertain. Germline lookup yields CDR1 MGHRA and CDR2 YSYEKL. The V and J ends lost 3 bases and 4 bases respectively, with 9 bases between them. CDR3 size: 13 residues. This CDR3 reads CASSHDGTYGYTF. The DNA for the CDR3 is TGCGCCAGCAGCCACGACGGCACCTATGGCTACACCTTC.

V and J are TRBV7-9 and TRBJ2-7, with a possible D match to TRBD1 (5 bases). The CDR3 spans 15 residues. CDR1 is SEHNR and CDR2 is FQNEAQ in the germline V gene (reference sequence). Trimming took off 1 base at V and 3 bases at J, with 13 bases between the two ends. In DNA, the CDR3 is TGTGCCAGCAGCTTAGTGGCAGGGCCGATCTACGAGCAGTACTTC. This gives the protein CASSLVAGPIYEQYF.

The chain employs TRBV4-2 and TRBJ1-3, with TRBD1 matching over 9 bases. The CDR3 totals 18 residues. Per germline, CDR1 LGHNA and CDR2 YNFKEQ. The ends lost 3 bases at V and 2 bases at J; junction bases unmatched: 11. CDR3 sequence reads: CASSHTGTGTLAGNTIYF. In DNA form, the CDR3 reads TGTGCCAGCAGCCATACCGGGACAGGGACTCTCGCTGGAAACACCATATATTTT.

This clone was detected only once. The V call is TRBV4-2, the J call TRBJ2-1; 10 positions agree with TRBD1. The CDR3 totals 20 residues. Germline lookup yields CDR1 LGHNA and CDR2 YNFKEQ. V dropped 0 bases and J dropped 6; count of bases not matched to a gene: 17. DNA for the CDR3: TGTGCCAGCAGCCAAGATTTCGCGCCCATGGGACAGGGGTCCAGCAATGAGCAGTTCTTC. Translating it yields CASSQDFAPMGQGSSNEQFF.

This rearrangement joins TRBV19 to TRBJ1-2; tentative D call: TRBD1 (5 bases). Trimming removed 2 bases at V and 7 bases at J, with 14 bases between. The length of the CDR3 is 14 residues. The germline CDR1 and CDR2 sequences are LNHDA and SQIVND (reference sequence). The CDR3 DNA reads as TGTGCCAGTAGTATAAGCGGCAGGGTAGGTGGCTACACCTTC. As protein: CASSISGRVGGYTF.

The chain is built from TRBV10-1 and TRBJ2-7, with TRBD2 matching 7 bases. V gave up 5 bases and J gave up 3 bases; unmatched junction bases: 4. There are 13 residues in the CDR3. Germline V gives CDR1 WNHNN, CDR2 SYGVQD (reference sequence). CDR3 nucleotide sequence: TGCGCCAGCAGTAGCGGGACGAGCTACGAGCAGTACTTC. This encodes CASSSGTSYEQYF.

This chain's CDR3 is CSARGQGYLGYTF. CDR3 DNA: TGCAGTGCTCGTGGACAGGGCTACTTGGGCTACACCTTC. The chain is built from TRBV20-1 and TRBJ1-2, with 8 bases aligning to TRBD1. Losses at the gene ends were 5 bases for V and 8 bases for J; bases not matched to a gene: 10. Germline V gene lookup returns CDR1 DFQATT and CDR2 SNEGSKA (reference sequence). The CDR3 is made up of 13 amino acids.

The V and J genes are TRBV19 and TRBJ1-5; no firm D call. The CDR3 has 14 amino acids. V gave up 1 base and J gave up 3 bases, with 7 bases separating them. Germline V gives CDR1 LNHDA, CDR2 SQIVND (reference sequence). CDR3 sequence reads: CASSIAGNNQPQHF. CDR3 nucleotides: TGTGCCAGTAGTATAGCTGGGAACAATCAGCCCCAGCATTTT.

The chain has TRBV9 and TRBJ2-2, with 7 bases lining up with TRBD1. The CDR3 runs 16 residues. The trim removed 6 bases at V and 1 base at J, leaving 9 bases unmatched. Germline V CDR1 and CDR2: SGDLS, YYNGEE. The DNA for the CDR3 is TGTGCCAGCAACGGGTACAGGGGTTTGAACACCGGGGAGCTGTTTTTT. Protein: CASNGYRGLNTGELFF.

The V and J genes are TRBV27 and TRBJ2-7, with 9 positions matching TRBD2. CDR3 length: 17 amino acids. CDR1 and CDR2 (germline): MNHEY, SMNVEV (reference sequence). The V and J ends lost 1 base and 3 bases, in that order; junction bases with no gene match: 10. The CDR3 coding sequence is TGTGCCAGCAGTTTATGGGGTAGCGGGAGCGACGGCTACGAGCAGTACTTC. Translating gives CASSLWGSGSDGYEQYF.

The gene calls are TRBV30 and TRBJ2-1; 7 nucleotides match TRBD1. The J segment lost 12 bases and the V segment lost 3 bases, leaving 11 bases of the junction unmatched. This CDR3 is built from 13 residues. Germline-derived CDR1 and CDR2 are GTSNPN and SVGIG (reference sequence). The CDR3 sequence is CAWSQGQLALQFF. In DNA form, the CDR3 reads TGTGCCTGGAGCCAGGGACAGTTAGCTTTGCAGTTCTTC.

The V and J genes are TRBV4-2 and TRBJ2-7; tentative D call: TRBD2 (5 bases). Looked up from germline, CDR1 is LGHNA and CDR2 is YNFKEQ. The CDR3 extends over 15 amino acids. V dropped 4 bases and J dropped 3 bases, with 16 bases sitting between them. The DNA of the CDR3 is TGTGCCAGCAGCCCCCACCCTCGGGGATACTACGAGCAGTACTTC. Residues: CASSPHPRGYYEQYF.

The V gene is TRBV5-1, the J gene TRBJ1-4; D is unclear. The CDR3 spans 19 residues. V lost 2 bases and J 0 bases, leaving 20 bases between the germline ends. In germline, CDR1 is SGHRS, CDR2 YFSETQ. The CDR3 DNA sequence: TGCGCCAGCAGCTTATCTATTCGGGATACGGGGACAACTAATGAAAAACTGTTTTTT. This codes for CASSLSIRDTGTTNEKLFF. Supplemented by reference TRBV5-1 and TRBJ1-4, the full variable domain reads KAGVTQTPRYLIKTRGQQVTLSCSPISGHRSVSWYQQTPGQGLQFLFEYFSETQRNKGNFPGRFSGRQFSNSRSEMNVSTLELGDSALYLCASSLSIRDTGTTNEKLFFGSGTQLSVL.

The chain links TRBV10-3 to TRBJ1-2, with 9 bases matching TRBD1. The CDR3 has 13 residues. Trimming cost V 4 bases and J 8 bases; bases outside gene matches: 5. Germline V lookup: CDR1 ENHRY, CDR2 SYGVKD. Written as DNA, the CDR3 is TGTGCCATCAGTGGGACAGGGGATTTCGGCTACACCTTC. This translates into CAISGTGDFGYTF.

This clone has only a few counts. At one end the junction does not follow the germline gene, possibly because of a read error. This chain links TRBV7-7 with TRBJ1-5, with D possibly matching TRBD1 (6 bases). The germline V gene encodes CDR1 SSHAT and CDR2 FNYEAQ (reference sequence). The CDR3 has 17 residues. The CDR3 spells CASSSSGTSFSNQPQHF. The CDR3 nucleotides read TGTGCTAGCAGCTCCTCCGGGACATCGTTTAGCAATCAGCCCCAGCATTTT.

Only one count was recorded for this clone. The sample has other DNA sequences that encode this CDR3 too. This chain links TRBV7-9 with TRBJ2-3, with D hard to call. V was trimmed by 3 bases and J by 6 bases, leaving 7 bases between them. The CDR3 sequence is 12 residues long. Germline values: CDR1 SEHNR, CDR2 FQNEAQ (reference sequence). The CDR3 reads CASSFGSDTQYF. In DNA, the CDR3 is TGTGCCAGCAGCTTTGGAAGTGATACGCAGTATTTT.

J is TRBJ2-6 and V is TRBV5-5; TRBD1 agrees at 9 bases. Germline V gene lookup returns CDR1 SGHKS and CDR2 YYEKEE (reference sequence). Trimming at V came to 4 bases and at J to 0 bases, leaving 8 bases not matched to a gene. This CDR3 region has 18 residues. CDR3 loop: CASSPDRGLPSGANVLTF. CDR3 bases: TGTGCCAGCAGCCCGGACAGGGGATTGCCCTCTGGGGCCAACGTCCTGACTTTC.

The CDR3 region has the DNA TGTGCCAGCAGCTCGGACAGGGTTTTCACTGAAGCTTTCTTT. This encodes CASSSDRVFTEAFF. This rearrangement joins TRBV7-2 to TRBJ1-1; the match to TRBD1 covers 8 bases. There are 14 residues in the CDR3. Germline trimming cut 4 bases from V and 4 bases from J; bases unmatched to any gene: 5. Germline-derived CDR1 and CDR2 are SGHTA and FQGNSA.

The V and J genes are TRBV6-2 or TRBV6-3 and TRBJ1-5, with D unresolved. This CDR3 contains 13 residues. The V gene lost 2 bases and the J gene lost 8 bases, with 10 bases spanning the gap. Germline V gene lookup returns CDR1 MNHEY and CDR2 SVGEGT. The CDR3 sequence: CASSYEPLKPQHF. For the CDR3, the DNA is TGTGCCAGCAGTTACGAACCTTTAAAGCCCCAGCATTTT.

This chain connects TRBV19 to TRBJ1-5, with unresolved D. The V and J ends lost 2 bases and 5 bases respectively, with 7 bases between them. Looked up from germline, CDR1 is LNHDA and CDR2 is SQIVND (reference sequence). CDR3 length equals 13 residues. CDR3 sequence (DNA): TGTGCCAGTAGTATATGGCTCGATCAGCCCCAGCATTTT. As protein: CASSIWLDQPQHF.

Written as DNA, the CDR3 is TGTGCCATCAGCGGAGGACAGGGGCTTAACTATGGCTACACCTTC. This sequence encodes CAISGGQGLNYGYTF. The chain employs TRBV10-3 and TRBJ1-2; 9 nucleotides align to TRBD1. J lost 1 base, V lost 6 bases, and 6 bases had no gene match. In germline, CDR1 is ENHRY, CDR2 SYGVKD. This CDR3 has 15 amino acids.

The chain links TRBV6-6 to TRBJ1-6; unclear D gene. V dropped 2 bases and J dropped 9 bases, with 14 bases sitting between them. There are 15 residues in the CDR3. Germline V gives CDR1 MNHNY, CDR2 SVGAGI (reference sequence). CDR3 nucleotides: TGTGCCAGCAGTTACCCAGACATGGGAGGTTCACCCCTCCACTTT. Its translation is CASSYPDMGGSPLHF.

The CDR3 coding sequence is TGTGCCAGTACCCCCGGGACAGGGCAGGGGAATTCACCCCTCCACTTT. Translated, it gives CASTPGTGQGNSPLHF. The chain is built from TRBV19 and TRBJ1-6; 9 bases match TRBD1. The length of the CDR3 is 16 residues. The germline V gene has CDR1 LNHDA and CDR2 SQIVND (reference sequence). Trimming at V came to 7 bases and at J to 7 bases, leaving 11 bases not matched to a gene. Full variable domain (outside the CDR3, taken from reference TRBV19 and TRBJ1-6): DGGITQSPKYLFRKEGQNVTLSCEQNLNHDAMYWYRQDPGQGLRLIYYSQIVNDFQKGDIAEGYSVSREKKESFPLTVTSAQKNPTAFYLCASTPGTGQGNSPLHFGNGTRLTVT.

The chain recombines TRBV5-1 with TRBJ2-7; D is possibly TRBD2 (6 bases). Germline V lookup: CDR1 SGHRS, CDR2 YFSETQ. The V gene lost 5 bases and the J gene lost 9 bases, with 21 bases spanning the gap. This CDR3 region has 14 residues. The CDR3 DNA reads as TGCGCCAGCAGGGCAGGCGGAGGGAAGCTCGGGCAGTACGTC. Its translation is CASRAGGGKLGQYV.

This clone has more than one count but fewer than ten. This chain's CDR3 is CASSYSISSNQPQHF. CDR3 sequence (DNA): TGTGCCAGCAGTTACTCGATATCTAGCAATCAGCCCCAGCATTTT. The V and J genes are TRBV6-5 and TRBJ1-5; D not resolved. The CDR3 covers 15 residues. The germline V and J ends were trimmed by 0 bases and 0 bases, with 6 bases remaining between them. Germline V lookup: CDR1 MNHEY, CDR2 SVGAGI.

V and J are TRBV30 and TRBJ1-6; no clear D gene. Germline CDR1 and CDR2: GTSNPN and SVGIG (reference sequence). This CDR3 is 13 amino acids long. Trimming stripped 2 bases from V and 11 bases from J, with 13 bases between. This CDR3 is CAWSSGLTAPLHF. CDR3 DNA: TGTGCCTGGAGTTCTGGCTTGACGGCACCCCTCCACTTT.

The V call is TRBV11-2, the J call TRBJ1-5; 7 nucleotides agree with TRBD1. The CDR3 is 14 residues long. Germline CDR1 and CDR2: SGHAT and FQNNGV. V lost 4 bases and J lost 4; bases outside the gene matches: 4. As DNA, the CDR3 is TGTGCCAGCAGCTGGGGACAGAATAATCAGCCCCAGCATTTT. Translated: CASSWGQNNQPQHF.